The present T cell receptor beta chain was sequenced within a study of cytomegalovirus exposure and HLA in healthy donors. Study-level background: In terms of ancestry, the Caucasian-associated cluster contained about four fifths of the approximately 400 genotyped donors. General study points: Information on immune exposure was restricted to one variable (CMV serostatus). The classifier was said to identify cytomegalovirus status with high specificity and sensitivity. Later analysis identified a missense DCLRE1C variant that was linked to TCR beta V- and J-gene trimming.

This PCR relied on a set of 60 Vbeta primers and 13 Jbeta primers. Profiled with immunoSEQ multiplex PCR; TCRdb holds only in-frame clones, not every one. The sample has 100,000 to 150,000 clones, approximately 75% seen once. Looked up from germline, CDR1 is SNHLY and CDR2 is FYNNEI. CDR3 length equals 14 residues. This clone was detected once. The target antigen is unknown. Germline and junction disagree at one end, which may indicate a read error. The sequenced material came from PBMCs. This chain joins TRBV2 and TRBJ2-2; possible D gene TRBD2, 6 bases. The sequence derives from a woman aged 45-59 years in good health and CMV-seronegative. The CDR3 sequence: CAGSVKRAGGELFF. Here the CDR3 DNA reads TGTGCCGGCAGTGTCAAGCGGGCAGGCGGGGAGCTGTTTTTT.